This TCR beta chain comes out of a study of blood T cell repertoires in COVID-19. Study-wide background: COVID-19 samples, acute and convalescent, were from the United States, Italy and Spain.

This CDR3 contains 15 residues. Germline V gives CDR1 LGHDT, CDR2 YNNKEL (reference sequence). J was trimmed by 2 bases and V by 4 bases; bases with no gene match: 6. In the authors' workflow: Reference gene primers were amplified, and this amplification served to estimate nucleated cell counts. Method: immunoSEQ multiplex PCR; TCRdb's copy keeps in-frame clones and lacks some. The V and J calls and clone size are taken from that table; D and trimming were inferred from the DNA. The sample holds roughly 100,000 clones; 85% to 95% are singletons and the top ten take about 5.7%. The rearrangement uses TRBV3-1 (or the pseudogene TRBV3-2) and TRBJ2-3, with 7 bases fitting TRBD2. The material sequenced was peripheral blood. The TCR originated in a man aged 45-60 years with active COVID-19. The CDR3 sequence is CASSLGLAATDTQYF. CDR3 nucleotides: TGTGCCAGCAGCCTCGGGCTAGCGGCCACAGATACGCAGTATTTT.